This T cell receptor beta chain appears in the sequencing data of a study of response to subunit inactivated influenza vaccine. The germline CDR1 and CDR2 sequences are SGDLS and YYNGEE. Trimming removed 2 bases at V and 3 bases at J, with 6 bases between. The CDR3 is made up of 13 amino acids. Via MiXCR, TCRdb re-called the RT-PCR reads, giving one row per CDR3 protein. The data contain approximately 520,000 distinct CDR3 sequences, 25% of them singletons. This clonotype has only a few counts. This chain uses TRBV9 with TRBJ2-1; D remains ambiguous. This sequence was found in a man in his forties or fifties who received an inactivated influenza vaccine. Source: CD4+ T cells sorted from PBMCs, taken 5 days after vaccination. The CDR3 DNA reads as TGTGCCAGCAGCGTCAACCACTACAATGAGCAGTTCTTC. This sequence encodes CASSVNHYNEQFF.